This T cell receptor (beta chain) was sequenced for a study of blood T cell repertoires in COVID-19. Germline values: CDR1 LGHNA, CDR2 YNFKEQ. The CDR3 runs 17 residues. The V end was cut by 0 bases, the J end by 0 bases, with 12 bases between. Here immunoSEQ multiplex PCR was the method, and the copy in TCRdb shows in-frame clones only, minus some. Of approximately 150,000 clones in the sample, 88% were seen once. This chain links TRBV4-2 with TRBJ1-5, with D perhaps matching TRBD1 (5 bases). The clonotype comes from a man aged 45-60 years who had recovered from COVID-19. Sequenced sample: peripheral blood. The CDR3 loop reads CASSQDRAGNSNQPQHF. The CDR3 nucleotides read TGTGCCAGCAGCCAAGATCGGGCAGGGAATAGCAATCAGCCCCAGCATTTT.